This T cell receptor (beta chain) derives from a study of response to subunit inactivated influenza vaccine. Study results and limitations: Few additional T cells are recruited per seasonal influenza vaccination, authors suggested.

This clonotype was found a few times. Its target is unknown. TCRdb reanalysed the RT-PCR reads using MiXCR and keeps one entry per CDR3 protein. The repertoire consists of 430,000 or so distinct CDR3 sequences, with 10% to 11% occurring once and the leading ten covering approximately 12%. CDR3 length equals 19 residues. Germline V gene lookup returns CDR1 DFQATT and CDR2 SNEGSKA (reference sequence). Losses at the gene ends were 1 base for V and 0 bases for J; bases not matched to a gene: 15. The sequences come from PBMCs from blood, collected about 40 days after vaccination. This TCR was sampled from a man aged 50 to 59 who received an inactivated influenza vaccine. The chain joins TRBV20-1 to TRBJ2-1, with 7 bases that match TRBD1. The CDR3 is CSARVGRQGQFSSYNEQFF. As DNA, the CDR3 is TGCAGTGCTAGAGTTGGCCGACAGGGTCAATTTAGCTCCTACAATGAGCAGTTCTTC.